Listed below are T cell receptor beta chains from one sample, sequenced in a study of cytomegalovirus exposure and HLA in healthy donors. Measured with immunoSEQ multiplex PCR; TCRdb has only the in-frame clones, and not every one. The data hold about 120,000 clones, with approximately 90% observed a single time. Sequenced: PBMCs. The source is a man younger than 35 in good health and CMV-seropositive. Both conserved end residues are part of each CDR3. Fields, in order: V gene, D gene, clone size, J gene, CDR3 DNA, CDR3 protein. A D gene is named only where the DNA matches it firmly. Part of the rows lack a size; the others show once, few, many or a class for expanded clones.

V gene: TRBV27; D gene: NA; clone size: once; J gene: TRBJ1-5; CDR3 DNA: TGTGCCAGCAGGATACGCGGCCCGAGCGACCAGCCCCAGCATTTT; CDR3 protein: CASRIRGPSDQPQHF
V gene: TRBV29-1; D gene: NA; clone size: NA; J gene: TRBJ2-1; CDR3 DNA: TGCAGCGTTGAGATCGGGCGCGGGGTGGATGAGCAGTTCTTC; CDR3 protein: CSVEIGRGVDEQFF
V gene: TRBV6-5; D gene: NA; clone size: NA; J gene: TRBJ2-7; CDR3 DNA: TGTGCCAGCAGTTACTCGCTGACAGGGAGGACCTACGAGCAGTACTTC; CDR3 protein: CASSYSLTGRTYEQYF
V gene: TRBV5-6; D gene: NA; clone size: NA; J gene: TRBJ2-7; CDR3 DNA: TGTGCCAGCAGCCTGACAGACAAGCAGTACTTC; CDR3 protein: CASSLTDKQYF
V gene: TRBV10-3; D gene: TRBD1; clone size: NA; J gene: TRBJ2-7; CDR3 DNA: TGTGCCATCAGTGAGGACAGGGACCGATATGAGCAGTACTTC; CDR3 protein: CAISEDRDRYEQYF
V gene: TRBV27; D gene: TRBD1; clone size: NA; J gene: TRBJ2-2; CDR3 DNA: TGTGCCAGCAGTTTCCGCGACAGGGGGCAGGACGCCGGGGAGCTGTTTTTT; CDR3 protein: CASSFRDRGQDAGELFF
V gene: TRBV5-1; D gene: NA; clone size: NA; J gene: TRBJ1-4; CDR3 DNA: TGCGCCAGCAGCGTGGGAGCAACTAATGAAAAACTGTTTTTT; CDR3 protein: CASSVGATNEKLFF
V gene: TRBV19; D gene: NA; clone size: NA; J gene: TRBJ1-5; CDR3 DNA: TGTGCCAGTAGTATGAGGGCAGGGGATCAGCCCCAGCATTTT; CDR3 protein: CASSMRAGDQPQHF
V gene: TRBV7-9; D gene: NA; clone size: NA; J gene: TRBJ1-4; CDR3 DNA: TGTGCCAGCAGCTCGTCAGGGGAAAGCGATGAAAAACTGTTTTTT; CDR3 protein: CASSSSGESDEKLFF
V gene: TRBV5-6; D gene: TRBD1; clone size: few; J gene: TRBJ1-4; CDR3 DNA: TGTGCCAGCAGCTTAACCGGGACAGCTTTACTCTCCCATGAAAAACTGTTTTTT; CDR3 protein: CASSLTGTALLSHEKLFF
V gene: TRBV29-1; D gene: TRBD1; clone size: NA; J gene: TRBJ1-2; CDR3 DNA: TGCAGCGCCCTCTCGGGGACAGCGAACTATGGCTACACCTTC; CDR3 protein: CSALSGTANYGYTF
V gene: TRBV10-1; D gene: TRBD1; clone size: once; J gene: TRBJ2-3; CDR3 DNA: TGCGCCAGCTCACGGACAGGTGGGTCGGATACGCAGTATTTT; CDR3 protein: CASSRTGGSDTQYF
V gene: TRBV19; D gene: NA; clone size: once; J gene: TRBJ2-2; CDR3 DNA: TGTGCCAGTCGCAAACTTGATAACACCGGGGAGCTGTTTTTT; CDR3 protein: CASRKLDNTGELFF
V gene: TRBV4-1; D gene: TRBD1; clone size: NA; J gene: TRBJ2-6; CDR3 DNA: TGCGCCAGCAGAAGTACAGGGGGGTCTGGGGCCAACGTCCTGACTTTC; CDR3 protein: CASRSTGGSGANVLTF
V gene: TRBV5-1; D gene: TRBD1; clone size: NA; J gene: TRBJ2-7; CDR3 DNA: TGCGCCAGCAGCATATCGACAGGGGGCGGGTACGAGCAGTACTTC; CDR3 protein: CASSISTGGGYEQYF
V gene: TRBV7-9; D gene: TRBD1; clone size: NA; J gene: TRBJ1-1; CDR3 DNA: TGTGCCAGCAGCCCCAGTAGGGGGACAGCTCGTATGAACACTGAAGCTTTCTTT; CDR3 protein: CASSPSRGTARMNTEAFF
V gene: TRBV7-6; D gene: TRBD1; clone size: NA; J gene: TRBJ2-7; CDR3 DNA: TGTGCCAGCAGCCCGCAGACAGGGGGTTACGAGCAGTACTTC; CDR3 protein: CASSPQTGGYEQYF
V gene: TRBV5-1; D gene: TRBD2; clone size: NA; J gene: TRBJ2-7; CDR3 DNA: TGCGCCAGCAGCTCGGGACTAGCGGGGGCCCAGATCTCCTACGAGCAGTACTTC; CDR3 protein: CASSSGLAGAQISYEQYF